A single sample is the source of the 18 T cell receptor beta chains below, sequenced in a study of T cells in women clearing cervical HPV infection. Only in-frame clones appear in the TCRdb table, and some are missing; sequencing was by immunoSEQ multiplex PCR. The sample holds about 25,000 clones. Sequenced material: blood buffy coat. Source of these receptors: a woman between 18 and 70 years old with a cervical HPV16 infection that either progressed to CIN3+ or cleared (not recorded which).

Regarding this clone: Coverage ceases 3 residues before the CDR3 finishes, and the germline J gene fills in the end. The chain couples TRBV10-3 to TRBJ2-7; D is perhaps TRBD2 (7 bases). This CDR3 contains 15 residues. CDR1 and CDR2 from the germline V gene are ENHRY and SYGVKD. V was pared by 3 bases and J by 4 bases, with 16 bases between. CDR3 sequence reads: CAISEGGGLGYEQYF. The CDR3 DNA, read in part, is TGTGCCATCAGTGAAGGGGGGGGTTTGGGGTACGAG.

CDR3 region: CASYRGLDEKLFF. CDR3 DNA, as far as it was read: TGTGCCAGCTACCGGGGTTTGGATGAAAAA. This chain joins TRBV18 and TRBJ1-4, with D unclear. The read terminates 3 residues before the CDR3 end, so the remaining end is supplied by the germline J gene. The length of the CDR3 is 13 residues. CDR1 is KGHSH, CDR2 LQKENI, per germline. Trimming took off 7 bases at V and 6 bases at J, with 12 bases between the two ends.

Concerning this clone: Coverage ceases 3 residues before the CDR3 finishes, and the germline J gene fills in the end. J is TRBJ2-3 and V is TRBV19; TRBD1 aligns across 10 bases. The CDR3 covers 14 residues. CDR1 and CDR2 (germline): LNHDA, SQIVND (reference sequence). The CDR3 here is CASSKTGGNQPQYF. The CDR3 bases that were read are TGTGCCAGTAGCAAGACAGGGGGCAATCAGCCG.

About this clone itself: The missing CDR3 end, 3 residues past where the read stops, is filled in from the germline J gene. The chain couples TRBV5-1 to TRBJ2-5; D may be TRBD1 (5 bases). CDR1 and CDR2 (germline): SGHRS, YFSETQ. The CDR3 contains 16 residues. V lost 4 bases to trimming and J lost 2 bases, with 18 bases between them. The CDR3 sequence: CASSPGYGHSQETQYF. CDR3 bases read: TGCGCCAGCAGCCCCGGTTACGGACACTCACAAGAGACC.

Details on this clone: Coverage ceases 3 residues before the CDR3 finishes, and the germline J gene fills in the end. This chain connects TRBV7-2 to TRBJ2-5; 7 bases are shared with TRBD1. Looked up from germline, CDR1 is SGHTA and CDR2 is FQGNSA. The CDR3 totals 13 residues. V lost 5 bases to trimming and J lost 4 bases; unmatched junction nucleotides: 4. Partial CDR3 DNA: TGTGCCAGCAGCCCAGGACAGGCAGAGACC. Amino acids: CASSPGQAET. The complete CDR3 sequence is CASSPGQAETQYF.

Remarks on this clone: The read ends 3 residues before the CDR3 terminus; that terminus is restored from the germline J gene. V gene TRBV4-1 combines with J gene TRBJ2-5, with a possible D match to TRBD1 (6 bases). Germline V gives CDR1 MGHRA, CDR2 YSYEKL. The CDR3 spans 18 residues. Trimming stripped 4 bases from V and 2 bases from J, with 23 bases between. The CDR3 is CASSLTNEGSGVQETQYF. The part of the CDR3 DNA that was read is TGCGCCAGCAGCCTAACTAATGAGGGTTCAGGGGTTCAAGAGACC.

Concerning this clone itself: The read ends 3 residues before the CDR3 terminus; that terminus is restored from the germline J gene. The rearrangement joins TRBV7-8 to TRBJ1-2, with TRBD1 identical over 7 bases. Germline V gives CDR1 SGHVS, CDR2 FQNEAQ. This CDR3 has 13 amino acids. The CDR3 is CASSPSGTVDYTF. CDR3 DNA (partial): TGTGCCAGCAGCCCATCCGGGACAGTCGAC.

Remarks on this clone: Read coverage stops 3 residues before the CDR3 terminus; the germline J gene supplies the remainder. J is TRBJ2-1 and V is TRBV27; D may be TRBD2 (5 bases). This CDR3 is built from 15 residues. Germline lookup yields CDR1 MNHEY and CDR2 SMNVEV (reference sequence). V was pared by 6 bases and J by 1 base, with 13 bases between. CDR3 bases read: TGTGCCAGCAGGACGGACTTACCTTCCTACAATGAG. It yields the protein CASRTDLPSYNE. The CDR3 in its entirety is CASRTDLPSYNEQFF.

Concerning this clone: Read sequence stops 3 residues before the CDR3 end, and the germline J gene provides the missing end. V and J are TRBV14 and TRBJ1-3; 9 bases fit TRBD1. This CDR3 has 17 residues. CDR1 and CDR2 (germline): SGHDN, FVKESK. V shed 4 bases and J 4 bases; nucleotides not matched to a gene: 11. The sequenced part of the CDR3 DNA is TGTGCCAGCAGCCCTTGGCTACAGGGGGCCGCCGGAAACACC. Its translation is CASSPWLQGAAGNT. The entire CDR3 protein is CASSPWLQGAAGNTIYF.

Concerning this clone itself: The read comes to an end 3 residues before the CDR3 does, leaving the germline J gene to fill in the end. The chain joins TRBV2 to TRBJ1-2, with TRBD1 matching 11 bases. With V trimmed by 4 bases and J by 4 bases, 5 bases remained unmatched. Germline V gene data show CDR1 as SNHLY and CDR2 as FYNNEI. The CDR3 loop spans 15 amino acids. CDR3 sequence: CASSVGQGGSYGYTF. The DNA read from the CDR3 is TGTGCCAGCAGTGTGGGACAGGGGGGTTCCTATGGC.

CDR3 in amino acids: CASSMLRGAYGYTF. CDR3 bases read: TGTGCCAGTAGTATGCTCCGGGGAGCCTATGGC. J is TRBJ1-2 and V is TRBV19; D uncertain. The CDR3 is cut off 3 residues early in the read; its end comes from the germline J gene. The CDR3 spans 14 residues. V dropped 3 bases and J dropped 4 bases, with 12 bases sitting between them. Germline lookup yields CDR1 LNHDA and CDR2 SQIVND (reference sequence).

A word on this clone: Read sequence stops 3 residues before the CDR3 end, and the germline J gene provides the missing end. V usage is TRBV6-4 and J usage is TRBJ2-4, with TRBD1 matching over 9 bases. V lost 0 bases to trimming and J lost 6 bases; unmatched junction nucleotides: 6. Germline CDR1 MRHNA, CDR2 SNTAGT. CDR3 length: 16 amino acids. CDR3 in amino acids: CASSDSATGGLNIQYF. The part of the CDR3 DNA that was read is TGTGCCAGCAGTGACTCGGCGACAGGGGGTTTAAACATT.

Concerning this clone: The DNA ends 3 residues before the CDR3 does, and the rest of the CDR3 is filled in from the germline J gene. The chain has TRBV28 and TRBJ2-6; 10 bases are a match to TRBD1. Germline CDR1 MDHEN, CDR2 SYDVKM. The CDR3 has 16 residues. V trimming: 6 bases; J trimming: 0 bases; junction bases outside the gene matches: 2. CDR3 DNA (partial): TGTGCCAGCAGCAGGACAGGGGGCTCTGGGGCCAACGTC. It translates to CASSRTGGSGANV. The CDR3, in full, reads CASSRTGGSGANVLTF.

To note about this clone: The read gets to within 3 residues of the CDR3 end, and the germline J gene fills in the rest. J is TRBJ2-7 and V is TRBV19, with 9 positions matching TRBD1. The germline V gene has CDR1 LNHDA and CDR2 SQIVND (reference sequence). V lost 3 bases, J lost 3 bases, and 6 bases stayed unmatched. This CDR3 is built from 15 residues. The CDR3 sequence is CASSMGDRAVYEQYF. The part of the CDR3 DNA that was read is TGTGCCAGTAGTATGGGGGACAGGGCGGTCTACGAG.

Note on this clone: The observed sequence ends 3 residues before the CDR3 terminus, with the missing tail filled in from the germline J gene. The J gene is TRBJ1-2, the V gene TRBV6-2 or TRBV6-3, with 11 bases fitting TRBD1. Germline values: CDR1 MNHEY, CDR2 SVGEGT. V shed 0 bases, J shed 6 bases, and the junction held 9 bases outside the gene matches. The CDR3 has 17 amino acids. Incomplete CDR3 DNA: TGTGCCAGCAGTTACTCCAAGGACAGGGGGCACGGGGATGGC. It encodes CASSYSKDRGHGDG. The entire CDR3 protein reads CASSYSKDRGHGDGYTF.

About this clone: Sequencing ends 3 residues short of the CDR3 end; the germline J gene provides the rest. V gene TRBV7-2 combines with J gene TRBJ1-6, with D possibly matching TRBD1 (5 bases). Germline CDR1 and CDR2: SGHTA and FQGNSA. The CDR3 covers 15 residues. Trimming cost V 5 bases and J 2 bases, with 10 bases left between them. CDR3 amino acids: CASSMLGPYNSPLHF. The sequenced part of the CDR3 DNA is TGTGCCAGCAGCATGCTGGGGCCCTATAATTCACCC.

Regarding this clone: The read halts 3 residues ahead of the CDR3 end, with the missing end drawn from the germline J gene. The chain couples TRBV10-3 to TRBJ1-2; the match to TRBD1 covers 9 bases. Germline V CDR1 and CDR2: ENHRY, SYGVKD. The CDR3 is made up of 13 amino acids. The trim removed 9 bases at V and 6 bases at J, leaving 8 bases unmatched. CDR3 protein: CAITSGTGHGYTF. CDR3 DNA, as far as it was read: TGTGCCATAACCTCCGGGACAGGGCATGGC.

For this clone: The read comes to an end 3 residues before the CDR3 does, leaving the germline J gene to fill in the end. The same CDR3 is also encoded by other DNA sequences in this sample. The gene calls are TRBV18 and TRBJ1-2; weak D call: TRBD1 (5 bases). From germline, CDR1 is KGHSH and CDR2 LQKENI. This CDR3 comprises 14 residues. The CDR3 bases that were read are TGTGCCAGCTCACCAGGGACTAGCGGGGGGATA. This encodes CASSPGTSGGI. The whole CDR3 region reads CASSPGTSGGIYTF.